The 23 T cell receptor beta chains given below trace back to one sample, sequenced in a study of T cell responses to AZD1222 COVID-19 vaccine. Some clones are missing from TCRdb's copy, which holds only in-frame ones; the method was immunoSEQ multiplex PCR. Of 85,000 to 100,000 clones listed, less than 90% are singletons. Sample: peripheral blood, taken on day 0 of AZD1222 vaccination. The receptors originated from an adult in good health.

The V call is TRBV2, the J call TRBJ1-2; D gene unclear. Germline CDR1 and CDR2: SNHLY and FYNNEI. V shed 1 base and J shed 4 bases, with 10 bases lying between them. This CDR3 has 14 amino acids. The CDR3 spells CASSEGPDIYGYTF. DNA for the CDR3: TGTGCCAGCAGTGAAGGTCCAGATATCTATGGCTACACCTTC.

This chain connects TRBV6-4 to TRBJ1-6, with 9 positions matching TRBD1. V dropped 4 bases and J dropped 8; count of bases not matched to a gene: 9. This CDR3 is built from 16 residues. CDR1 and CDR2 from the germline V gene are MRHNA and SNTAGT. This CDR3 reads CASSGGTGMWDSPLHF. As DNA, the CDR3 is TGTGCCAGCAGTGGTGGGACAGGGATGTGGGATTCACCCCTCCACTTT.

This chain joins TRBV5-1 and TRBJ2-1; D ambiguous. V was shortened by 0 bases and J by 9 bases, with 16 bases between the two germline ends. The CDR3 length is 15 residues. Germline V lookup: CDR1 SGHRS, CDR2 YFSETQ. The DNA of the CDR3 is TGCGCCAGCAGCTTGGGGGCGCTGATAGGTGGTGAGCAGTTCTTC. Protein sequence: CASSLGALIGGEQFF.

In this sample, this clone turned up once. The chain couples TRBV6-2 or TRBV6-3 to TRBJ1-2; D gene ambiguous. This CDR3 has 13 residues. The germline gives CDR1 MNHEY, CDR2 SVGEGT. The germline V and J ends were trimmed by 2 bases and 4 bases, with 8 bases remaining between them. The DNA for the CDR3 is TGTGCCAGCAGTTACGGGCCGGGCTATGGCTACACCTTC. Translating gives CASSYGPGYGYTF.

The V gene is TRBV6-5, the J gene TRBJ1-4; TRBD1 might be the D (5 bases). V dropped 5 bases and J dropped 12 bases, with 16 bases sitting between them. Germline assignment: CDR1 MNHEY and CDR2 SVGAGI. The CDR3 is made up of 13 amino acids. As DNA, the CDR3 is TGTGCCAGCAGTATCCTTCAGGGAGGGGAACTGTTTTTT. Translation: CASSILQGGELFF.

The chain uses TRBV27 and TRBJ1-2; D is uncertain. Trimming took 5 bases from V and 4 from J, leaving 14 bases between them. CDR1 MNHEY and CDR2 SMNVEV come from the germline V gene (reference sequence). This CDR3 region has 14 residues. CDR3 DNA: TGTGCCAGCAGTACTACCGGGAGGAGCTATGGCTACACCTTC. It yields the protein CASSTTGRSYGYTF.

The chain is built from TRBV7-8 and TRBJ1-6; TRBD1 agrees at 8 bases. The CDR3 runs to 17 residues. Germline V gene lookup returns CDR1 SGHVS and CDR2 FQNEAQ. V was clipped by 1 base and J by 10 bases; unmatched bases: 12. This CDR3 reads CASSLGSGTGFPSPLHF. The CDR3, as DNA: TGTGCCAGCAGCTTAGGGAGCGGGACAGGTTTTCCCTCACCCCTCCACTTT.

This sequence joins TRBV15 and TRBJ1-2; 11 positions agree with TRBD1. The CDR3 has 15 amino acids. Germline V CDR1 and CDR2: LNHNV, YYDKDF (reference sequence). The junction had 6 bases not matched to a gene; V was cut back by 4 bases and J by 5 bases. CDR3 in amino acids: CATSTRTGGAYGYTF. The DNA for the CDR3 is TGTGCCACCAGCACTAGGACAGGGGGCGCGTATGGCTACACCTTC.

V usage is TRBV30 and J usage is TRBJ1-5; TRBD1 agrees at 8 bases. This CDR3 contains 13 residues. J gave up 4 bases and V 4 bases, and 3 bases lay outside the gene matches. Germline CDR1 reads GTSNPN; CDR2 reads SVGIG (reference sequence). The DNA of the CDR3 is TGTGCCTGGACCACAGGGGGAAATCAGCCCCAGCATTTT. Protein sequence: CAWTTGGNQPQHF.

This rearrangement joins TRBV19 to TRBJ2-1; tentative D call: TRBD2 (7 bases). This CDR3 has 14 amino acids. The germline V gene encodes CDR1 LNHDA and CDR2 SQIVND (reference sequence). The V end lost 4 bases, the J end lost 10 bases, and 17 bases lay between the germline ends. For the CDR3, the DNA is TGTGCCAGTAGTAGGGGAGGGGGGGCCCGAGAGCAGTTCTTC. Amino acids: CASSRGGGAREQFF. Full variable domain (rest looked up from reference TRBV19 and TRBJ2-1): DGGITQSPKYLFRKEGQNVTLSCEQNLNHDAMYWYRQDPGQGLRLIYYSQIVNDFQKGDIAEGYSVSREKKESFPLTVTSAQKNPTAFYLCASSRGGGAREQFFGPGTRLTVL.

The chain combines TRBV3-1 (or the pseudogene TRBV3-2) with TRBJ2-1; 11 nucleotides match TRBD2. J was trimmed by 14 bases and V by 0 bases; bases with no gene match: 6. This CDR3 contains 14 residues. In germline, CDR1 is LGHDT, CDR2 YNNKEL (reference sequence). The CDR3 loop is CASSQDLAGGPKFF. In nucleotides, the CDR3 is TGTGCCAGCAGCCAAGATTTAGCGGGGGGGCCGAAGTTCTTC.

The J gene is TRBJ2-1, the V gene TRBV18; no clear D gene. There are 15 residues in the CDR3. Trimming took off 3 bases at V and 9 bases at J, with 18 bases between the two ends. From germline, CDR1 is KGHSH and CDR2 LQKENI. The DNA for the CDR3 is TGTGCCAGCTCACCTTTCGGACCTGGGCCCGGTGAGCAGTTCTTC. Its protein is CASSPFGPGPGEQFF.

This chain uses TRBV19 with TRBJ1-5; no clear D gene. In germline, CDR1 is LNHDA, CDR2 SQIVND (reference sequence). The CDR3 contains 12 residues. Trimming removed 7 bases at V and 7 bases at J, with 11 bases between. CDR3 bases: TGTGCCAGTAACGTGGGGTGGCAGCCCCAGCATTTT. Amino acids: CASNVGWQPQHF.

V is TRBV5-1 and J is TRBJ1-2, with 11 bases lining up with TRBD1. There are 15 residues in the CDR3. V lost 6 bases to trimming and J lost 4 bases; unmatched junction nucleotides: 8. Germline CDR1 reads SGHRS; CDR2 reads YFSETQ. CDR3 sequence reads: CASTLGDRGIYGYTF. The CDR3 DNA follows: TGCGCCAGCACCCTTGGGGACAGGGGGATCTATGGCTACACCTTC.

V usage is TRBV10-3 and J usage is TRBJ2-1; 7 nucleotides line up with TRBD1. With 3 bases clipped from V and 0 bases from J, the junction kept 2 bases outside the gene matches. The CDR3 loop spans 15 amino acids. Germline V gene sequence: CDR1 ENHRY, CDR2 SYGVKD. CDR3: CAISEGDSSYNEQFF. The CDR3 nucleotides are TGTGCCATCAGTGAAGGGGACAGCTCCTACAATGAGCAGTTCTTC.

The chain is built from TRBV5-1 and TRBJ1-5; D is unresolved. The V gene's germline CDR1 is SGHRS and CDR2 YFSETQ. V was trimmed by 1 base and J by 8 bases, leaving 4 bases between them. The CDR3 spans 11 residues. The CDR3 protein is CASSLKKPQHF. The CDR3 DNA reads as TGCGCCAGCAGCTTGAAGAAGCCCCAGCATTTT.

The J gene is TRBJ1-2, the V gene TRBV6-2 or TRBV6-3; 7 bases match TRBD1. Per the germline V gene, CDR1 is MNHEY and CDR2 is SVGEGT. CDR3 length: 14 residues. With V trimmed by 5 bases and J by 7 bases, 10 bases remained unmatched. CDR3 sequence reads: CASSTPLGGFGYTF. The CDR3 DNA reads TGTGCCAGCAGTACCCCGTTAGGGGGCTTTGGCTACACCTTC.

This chain joins TRBV12-2 and TRBJ1-4; the table names TRBD1, a call not compared with the DNA. TRBV12-2 is listed as a pseudogene. The CDR3 contains 16 residues. This CDR3 reads CASRLRQPWGNEKLFF. The DNA of the CDR3 is TGTGCAAGTCGCTTAAGACAGCCCTGGGGAAATGAAAAACTGTTTTTT.

V is TRBV6-5 and J is TRBJ1-5; perhaps TRBD1 as D (6 bases). CDR3 length equals 15 residues. The V and J ends lost 6 bases and 1 base respectively, with 13 bases between them. Germline CDR1 reads MNHEY; CDR2 reads SVGAGI. CDR3 coding DNA: TGTGCCAGCAGAATTGGGCAGGGGAGCAATCAGCCCCAGCATTTT. Its protein is CASRIGQGSNQPQHF.

J is TRBJ1-2 and V is TRBV28; D call uncertain. Germline CDR1 reads MDHEN; CDR2 reads SYDVKM. The V end was cut by 2 bases, the J end by 5 bases, with 9 bases between. This CDR3 spans 13 amino acids. CDR3 sequence (DNA): TGTGCCAGCAGTTTAAGGGAGGATTATGGCTACACCTTC. Translation gives CASSLREDYGYTF.

The chain employs TRBV19 and TRBJ1-5; no clear D. Germline values: CDR1 LNHDA, CDR2 SQIVND (reference sequence). The V end lost 4 bases, the J end lost 2 bases, and 12 bases lay between the germline ends. This CDR3 comprises 15 residues. The CDR3 is CASSTRVGGNQPQHF. CDR3 sequence (DNA): TGTGCCAGTAGTACAAGGGTAGGCGGCAATCAGCCCCAGCATTTT. The whole variable domain, remainder taken from reference TRBV19 and TRBJ1-5, is DGGITQSPKYLFRKEGQNVTLSCEQNLNHDAMYWYRQDPGQGLRLIYYSQIVNDFQKGDIAEGYSVSREKKESFPLTVTSAQKNPTAFYLCASSTRVGGNQPQHFGDGTRLSIL.

The chain links TRBV28 to TRBJ1-4, with D possibly matching TRBD1 (5 bases). The CDR3 is 12 residues long. The ends were cut back, 4 bases at V and 8 bases at J, with 8 bases in the middle. The germline V gene has CDR1 MDHEN and CDR2 SYDVKM. CDR3 DNA sequence: TGTGCCAGCAGTTCGGGGGGGGAAAAACTGTTTTTT. Its protein is CASSSGGEKLFF.

The gene calls are TRBV29-1 and TRBJ1-1; no clear D. The germline CDR1 and CDR2 sequences are SQVTM and ANQGSEA. Trimming left V 7 bases short and J 6 bases short, with 15 bases between. CDR3 length: 12 residues. The CDR3 sequence: CSGRRQISEAFF. The CDR3 region has the DNA TGCAGCGGACGCAGGCAGATCTCTGAAGCTTTCTTT.